Listed here are 10 T cell receptor beta chains from one sample, sequenced in a study of blood T cell repertoires in COVID-19 (TCRdb year 2020). The library was made by the immunoSEQ multiplex PCR assay. Not all clones reach the TCRdb copy of this immuneACCESS table, which keeps in-frame sequences only. Checked studies attribute under half of the gap to unresolved V genes and leave the rest unexplained. This sample has around 310,000 clones in its table, and 88% of those were observed once. 3.5% to 4.5% of the sample is taken by the ten largest. Sequencing was performed on peripheral blood. These receptors came from a woman aged 50 to 60 with active or convalescent COVID-19.

In its sample, this clone was seen a few times. One end of the junction does not line up with germline, which may come from a read error. The rearrangement links TRBV30 to TRBJ2-7, with D maybe TRBD2 (5 bases). This CDR3 has 11 amino acids. CDR1 and CDR2 from the germline V gene are GTSNPN and SVGIG (reference sequence). The chain's CDR3 is CAWFSASRLGF. DNA for the CDR3: TGTGCCTGGTTTAGCGCGAGCCGTTTAGGCTTC.

This clone was seen a single time. The rearrangement links TRBV19 to TRBJ2-1, with TRBD2 as a possible D gene (5 bases). Trimming took 5 bases from V and 9 from J, leaving 14 bases between them. This CDR3 is 13 amino acids long. The germline V gene encodes CDR1 LNHDA and CDR2 SQIVND (reference sequence). The CDR3 sequence is CASSVDRRGEQFF. Written as DNA, the CDR3 is TGTGCCAGTAGTGTCGACCGCCGGGGTGAGCAGTTCTTC.

The chain employs TRBV3-1 (or the pseudogene TRBV3-2) and TRBJ2-2; tentative D call: TRBD2 (6 bases). Germline V gene lookup returns CDR1 LGHDT and CDR2 YNNKEL (reference sequence). Between the trimmed V and J ends, which lost 1 base and 5 bases, there was a span of 14 bases. This CDR3 has 16 residues. The CDR3 sequence is CASSQGVGLPTGELFF. The CDR3 nucleotides read TGTGCCAGCAGCCAAGGGGTGGGACTCCCAACCGGGGAGCTGTTTTTT.

The chain combines TRBV21-1 with TRBJ1-2; the D segment call TRBD1 is taken from the table without a DNA check. TRBV21-1 is a known pseudogene. This CDR3 is built from 12 residues. This CDR3 reads CASKRGRGGYTF. The DNA for the CDR3 is TGTGCCAGCAAGAGAGGCAGGGGGGGCTACACCTTC.

The chain recombines TRBV11-2 with TRBJ2-1, with D uncertain. The CDR3 spans 13 residues. The V gene lost 5 bases and the J gene lost 9 bases, with 14 bases spanning the gap. Germline CDR1 SGHAT, CDR2 FQNNGV. CDR3 in amino acids: CASSLITTSEQFF. The CDR3 DNA reads as TGTGCCAGCAGCCTCATTACGACAAGTGAGCAGTTCTTC.

This clone was counted a few times. V and J are TRBV7-9 and TRBJ2-5; D is unclear. The germline V gene has CDR1 SEHNR and CDR2 FQNEAQ (reference sequence). The CDR3 totals 14 residues. With 1 base removed from V and 1 base from J, the gap between germline ends came to 7 bases. For the CDR3, the DNA is TGTGCCAGCAGCTTAGTGGAGATCCAAGAGACCCAGTACTTC. This sequence encodes CASSLVEIQETQYF. Drawing the rest from reference TRBV7-9 and TRBJ2-5, the complete variable domain is DTGVSQNPRHKITKRGQNVTFRCDPISEHNRLYWYRQTLGQGPEFLTYFQNEAQLEKSRLLSDRFSAERPKGSFSTLEIQRTEQGDSAMYLCASSLVEIQETQYFGPGTRLLVL.

The rearrangement uses TRBV2 and TRBJ1-2; no clear D. Germline V gene sequence: CDR1 SNHLY, CDR2 FYNNEI. The V end was cut by 4 bases, the J end by 3 bases, with 21 bases between. The CDR3 length is 17 residues. The CDR3 is CASSAVRVLGFDYGYTF. The CDR3 coding sequence is TGTGCCAGCAGTGCAGTTCGGGTTCTCGGGTTCGACTATGGCTACACCTTC.

This sequence joins TRBV29-1 and TRBJ1-2, with 11 bases identical to TRBD1. Trimming took 7 bases from V and 3 from J; bases not matched to a gene: 7. Germline loops: CDR1 SQVTM, CDR2 ANQGSEA. The CDR3 consists of 14 residues. CDR3 sequence: CSAEGDRGDYGYTF. The DNA for the CDR3 is TGCAGCGCCGAGGGGGACAGGGGGGACTATGGCTACACCTTC.

The chain couples TRBV25-1 to TRBJ1-6, with D possibly being TRBD1 (5 bases). CDR3 length: 13 residues. Trimming stripped 7 bases from V and 8 bases from J, with 12 bases between. From germline, CDR1 is MGHDK and CDR2 SYGVNS. The CDR3 DNA follows: TGTGCCAGCAATCAGGGTTTGTATTCACCCCTCCACTTT. This translates into CASNQGLYSPLHF.

This clone has only one observation. The rearrangement links TRBV18 to TRBJ2-7; TRBD1 aligns across 8 bases. Germline lookup yields CDR1 KGHSH and CDR2 LQKENI. This CDR3 contains 15 residues. The J segment lost 5 bases and the V segment lost 4 bases, leaving 10 bases of the junction unmatched. CDR3 residues: CASSLNRQGQNEQYF. CDR3 sequence (DNA): TGTGCCAGCTCACTTAATCGACAGGGGCAGAACGAGCAGTACTTC.